This record looks at one TCR beta chain sequence and its context. Antigen: not known. This specimen belongs to a study of Ad26.COV2.S vaccination and SARS-CoV-2 variants. On the study more broadly: It was the COV1001 Ad26.COV2.S trial arm that included the donor. Study results and limitations: Breadth, reportedly substantial, characterized the spike-specific CD8+ and CD4+ T cell responses after vaccination. It is possible that the TCR breadth and depth analyses underestimated the total T cell responses.

Method: immunoSEQ multiplex PCR; TCRdb's copy keeps in-frame clones and lacks some. This table holds 350,000 to 500,000 clones, 75% to 90% found once. From germline, CDR1 is MNHEY and CDR2 SVGEGT. This CDR3 region has 16 residues. Germline trimming cut 5 bases from V and 2 bases from J; bases unmatched to any gene: 4. The treatment was: some 20 received Ad26.COV2.S at low or high dose, single or two shots; several received placebo; per-sample allocation not given. After the first vaccine or placebo injection, samples were drawn on day 63. Cohort 1b enrolled adults aged 18-55 years in Boston. V usage is TRBV6-2 or TRBV6-3 and J usage is TRBJ2-3, with 13 bases matching TRBD2. This TCR was sampled from a person aged 18 to 59 who received the Ad26.COV2.S COVID-19 vaccine or a placebo. Sample: peripheral blood, taken in a trial of Ad26.COV2.S vaccine versus placebo. CDR3 coding DNA: TGTGCCAGCAGTCTCGGACTAGCGGGGGCCACAGATACGCAGTATTTT. The encoded protein is CASSLGLAGATDTQYF.